This is a list of T cell receptor beta chains from one sample in a study of ipilimumab plus nivolumab after autologous stem cell transplantation. Measured with immunoSEQ multiplex PCR; TCRdb has only the in-frame clones, and not every one. This sample yields 9,000 to 15,000 clones, of which 69% are seen a single time; over 25% belongs to the top ten. This specimen was PBMCs, taken in a trial of ipilimumab plus nivolumab as post-transplant consolidation. The receptors shown here come from a male donor with diffuse large B-cell lymphoma. Both conserved end residues are part of each CDR3. The D gene is left open where the match is weak. Clone size is not always given. Where it is, it says once, few, many or a class for expanded clones.

>TRBV6-5|.|TRBD2
CASRKLAGVFGELFF
>TRBV19|.|.
CASTPPGTGELFF
>TRBV11-2|few|.
CASNPGLPTGELFF
>TRBV4-3|.|TRBD1
CASREGTAVGNTIYF
>TRBV19|.|.
CASSIGMSGANVLTF
>TRBV5-7|.|.
CASSLWVVTNEKLFF
>TRBV6-5|medium-sized|.
CASSLKTVEKLFF
>TRBV27|.|TRBD2
CASSFGRGAGSGANVLTF
>TRBV5-1|.|TRBD1
CASSPSGTGYISAQHF
>TRBV5-6|.|.
CASSLVTVTYEQYF
>TRBV2|many|TRBD1
CASSAEGAVTEAFF
>TRBV7-8|few|TRBD2
CASSIGTSGRLDTQYF
>TRBV27|.|.
CASSPYASLEQYF
>TRBV5-6|few|TRBD1
CASSLSGTGLSPLHF
>TRBV30|.|TRBD1
CAWSVRGQGREKLFF
>TRBV13|.|TRBD2
CASSSSGGSYNEQFF
>TRBV10-2|.|.
CASSTLGTGELFF
>TRBV5-6|medium-sized|.
CASSLLMARNEQYF
>TRBV5-1|once|TRBD2
CASSLGTSSYTGELFF
>TRBV9|.|.
CASSFSGGDNQPQHF
>TRBV19|.|.
CASSIVRMNSPLHF
>TRBV10-1|many|.
CASSAKGTGELFF
>TRBV15|.|.
CATSRDYTGRKNEKLFF
>TRBV2|.|.
CASSATGSPDYEQYF
>TRBV7-8|.|TRBD1
CASSVDRGNYGYTF
>TRBV5-1|.|.
CASSLGDTYYEQYF
>TRBV11-3|.|TRBD2
CASSWGLAGTQYF
>TRBV9|large|.
CASSVGDTNYEQYF
>TRBV10-1|.|TRBD2
CASSESVAGARNEQFF
>TRBV7-3|.|TRBD2
CASSLSGLAGGEQFF
>TRBV11-2|.|.
CASSSDPGAQYF
>TRBV10-1|few|TRBD2
CASSSGGPEETQYF
>TRBV4-1|.|.
CASSQELTDTQYF
>TRBV6-5|.|TRBD2
CASSYRREGRHEQYF
>TRBV13|few|.
CASSSRQAPTDTQYF
>TRBV4-1|.|.
CASADSSNSPYEQYF
>TRBV9|medium-sized|.
CASSVRETGELFF
>TRBV21-1|.|.
CASRGRHSGNTIYF
>TRBV7-9|medium-sized|.
CASSLGTGNTEAFF
>TRBV4-3|.|.
CASSQEVGGRAWYF
>TRBV7-9|few|TRBD1
CASSFYLGGEGEQYF
>TRBV10-2|.|.
CASSESSGSLEETQYF
>TRBV7-2|once|.
CASSRRPRESTDTQYF
>TRBV5-1|once|TRBD1
CASSDRGFGYTF